This TCR beta chain was profiled in a study of blood T cells in healthy people across ages (dated by TCRdb to the mid-2010s). The study in broad terms: In model experiments, template switching captured roughly one uniquely barcoded TCR beta cDNA molecule for every two T cells. Two additional independent replicas of 1 million unique cDNA reads from the same blood draw were analyzed for two donors (one aged 18 to 30 and one aged 80 or older). The donors were split into four age groups: young (average roughly 15 years), middle-aged (roughly 40), aged (more than 60) and long-lived (82). The study measured age-related changes in TCR beta repertoire diversity using deep sequencing normalized with unique cDNA molecular identifiers.

With regard to this clonotype: This clone's antigen is unknown. No base quality information exists; no much larger clone differs at one position.

The study at large found these results: Compared with the aged group, the long-lived group had more naive CD4+ T cells, fewer expanded clones and increased TCR diversity, suggesting age selection. Estimates of total diversity based on one million sequenced T cells were regarded as lower bounds and as underestimates. As age increased, observed TCR beta diversity per million T cells dropped in a roughly linear way, and a significant reduction was already evident by age 40. Since profiling was done on bulk unsorted PBMCs, naive and antigen-experienced compartments could not be conclusively compared. A strong correlation was found between observed TCR beta diversity and the percentage of naive T cells measured by flow cytometry. Because donor CMV infection status was unknown, age-related changes in expanded clonotypes were potentially confounded.

Library method: 5' RACE. Sequenced on an Illumina HiSeq 2500. The second PCR ran for about 6 to 11 cycles and used a J-beta primer mix along with a sample-barcoded 5' primer. A unique molecular identifier was introduced onto each TCR beta cDNA molecule by a template-switch 5' adaptor carrying 12 random nucleotides. Each sample yielded at least 3 million CDR3-containing paired-end reads. First-strand cDNA synthesis was performed from all RNA using the Mint cDNA synthesis kit, with priming by a TRBC-specific oligonucleotide. All cDNA was treated with uracil-DNA glycosylase and then went through a first 18-cycle PCR with the universal primers M1SS and BC2_uni_R. Turning to the authors' computational methods: Each sample was normalized by randomly selecting 1 million high-quality reads, each carrying a distinct molecular identifier. Reads sharing molecular identifiers were discarded rather than binned into consensus sequences. MiTCR, run with a Q25 quality threshold and the strictest error-elimination algorithm, handled CDR3 identification, clonotype clustering and error correction. A nonparametric unseen species model using Euler transformation provided a lower-bound estimate of total TCR beta diversity. TCRdb took the public reads, trimmed them with fastp at Q25, ran MiXCR for clone calling and kept in-frame beta chains. Identical CDR3 proteins give one entry, which carries the most common genes and DNA. Here the V and J calls rest on TCRdb's processing, not on the authors' analysis. Within this sample are 750,000 to 950,000 distinct CDR3 sequences, with almost 30% of them counted one time only. Together, the top ten hold approximately 10% of the sample.

CDR1 and CDR2, per the germline V gene, are SGHTA and FQGNSA. V ends up 4 bases short and J 2 bases short, with an unmatched junction base count of 12. From the cysteine through the phenylalanine, the CDR3 covers 18 amino acids. Only the CDR3 DNA stays, 54 bases, in frame from base 1. The donors were about 40 Caucasian individuals from Russia, aged roughly 6 to 100 years, who were systemically healthy. Roughly 11 milliliters of peripheral blood were drawn from each donor into EDTA-treated Vacutainer tubes. Ficoll-Paque density-gradient centrifugation was used to isolate PBMCs, with at least 7 million per sample. Trizol reagent was used to extract total RNA from the PBMCs, yielding at least 6 micrograms per sample. The percentages of naive CD45RAhigh/CD27high T cells were determined by flow cytometry on a PBMC aliquot from every donor. The same data also contributed to another study, on T cells of mothers and their children. The other study reports the following: The donors were nine systemically healthy Caucasian individuals, made up of three mothers and their six children. cDNA synthesis used all of the extracted RNA, with roughly 1.5 ug of RNA in each 15 ul reaction. In the second PCR, sample barcodes and 2-4 random nucleotides were introduced via the M1S primer. Over 9 million TCR beta CDR3 reads were obtained for each mother, and millions of reads were obtained for each child. Thymic selection similarly shapes TCR recombination output in related and unrelated pairs, with minor effect from inherited differences. Normalized repertoire overlap was always found to be slightly, but never significantly, higher in related mother-child pairs than in unrelated mother-child pairs. With a sensitivity of approximately 100 clones per million clonotypes, no persistent microchimeric T cell clones were detected. In the study, deep NGS was used to compare the TCR beta repertoires of mothers and children, and features distinguishing related mother-child pairs from unrelated individuals were sought. On average, the children were approximately 11 +/- 4 years old, while the mothers were 40 +/- 4 years old. After adapters were ligated using NEBNext reagents, the libraries underwent 100+100 nt paired-end sequencing on an Illumina HiSeq 2000. Mother and child libraries were prepared a month apart and sequenced in separate runs to prevent cross-contamination. Each donor had between roughly 450,000 and 2,100,000 distinct TCR beta clonotypes identified. Naive TCR beta clonotypes were estimated from low-frequency clonotypes matched to each donor's FACS-determined naive share, without sorting.

Material for sequencing was blood. The V and J segments used are TRBV7-2 and TRBJ2-1; TRBD2 aligns with 9 central bases. This TCR came from a woman in her forties in good health. In nucleotide form, the sequence is TGTGCCAGCAGCTCAAGGATAGCGGGGGCCCTACCCTACAATGAGCAGTTCTTC. It specifies CASSSRIAGALPYNEQFF.